The entry that follows covers one TCR beta chain sequence. V lost 1 base and J lost 1, with 13 bases in between. Germline CDR1 is MDHEN and CDR2 is SYDVKM. CDR3 length equals 16 residues. This sample was taken from a study of blood T cell repertoires in COVID-19. About the study: Specimens from acute and convalescent COVID-19 originated in the United States, Italy and Spain. Sources were T cells, B-cell-depleted T cells, or PBMCs; the material itself was cDNA or gDNA.

Seattle enrolled patients during active infection and tracked them longitudinally. Original handling: Researchers report that nucleated cell counts were estimated from reference gene primer amplification. Clones were read by immunoSEQ multiplex PCR, and TCRdb kept only the in-frame ones, dropping some. The V and J calls and clone size are taken from that table; D and trimming were inferred from the DNA. The data hold fewer than 300,000 clones, with just over 90% observed a single time. The gene calls are TRBV28 and TRBJ1-1, with D possibly matching TRBD1 (6 bases). The sequencing sample was made of peripheral blood. The receptor comes from a woman in her twenties or thirties with COVID-19, enrolled during active disease. DNA for the CDR3: TGTGCCAGCAGTTTATATAGGGGGTATGAGAACACTGAAGCTTTCTTT. Translated: CASSLYRGYENTEAFF.